This is a list of T cell receptor beta chains from one sample in a study of blood T cells in healthy people across ages. TCRdb reprocessed the 5' RACE reads with MiXCR, giving one entry per CDR3 protein. The top ten clones hold around a quarter of a sample with hundreds of thousands of distinct CDR3 sequences, about 56% of them seen once. Sequencing was carried out using blood. The receptors were sampled from a middle-aged man in good health. Each CDR3 is given with its conserved first and last residue. D genes are given only for firm matches. Clone sizes are given selectively: once, few, many, or a class where the clone is expanded.

CDR3 protein: CSARDGRGGDTGELFF; CDR3 DNA: TGCAGTGCTAGAGATGGGAGGGGTGGGGACACCGGGGAGCTGTTTTTT; clone size: .; J gene: TRBJ2-2; V gene: TRBV20-1; D gene: TRBD2
CDR3 protein: CASSLRTSGGAGEQYF; CDR3 DNA: TGTGCCAGCAGCTTGAGGACTAGCGGGGGGGCGGGTGAGCAGTACTTC; clone size: .; J gene: TRBJ2-7; V gene: TRBV7-2; D gene: TRBD2
CDR3 protein: CASSFAGQSSYEQYF; CDR3 DNA: TGTGCCAGCAGCTTCGCAGGCCAGAGCTCCTACGAGCAGTACTTC; clone size: .; J gene: TRBJ2-7; V gene: TRBV11-3; D gene: .
CDR3 protein: CSARGSPREQYF; CDR3 DNA: TGCAGTGCTAGAGGCTCCCCTCGCGAGCAGTACTTC; clone size: few; J gene: TRBJ2-7; V gene: TRBV20-1; D gene: .
CDR3 protein: CASSLGLVYEQYF; CDR3 DNA: TGCGCCAGCAGCTTGGGGCTAGTCTACGAGCAGTACTTC; clone size: .; J gene: TRBJ2-7; V gene: TRBV5-1; D gene: .
CDR3 protein: CATSDPDRERSYEQYF; CDR3 DNA: TGTGCCACCAGTGACCCCGACAGGGAGAGGTCCTACGAGCAGTACTTC; clone size: few; J gene: TRBJ2-7; V gene: TRBV24-1; D gene: TRBD1
CDR3 protein: CASSLPGQGAVDTDTQYF; CDR3 DNA: TGTGCCAGCAGCTTACCGGGACAGGGGGCGGTCGACACAGATACGCAGTATTTT; clone size: .; J gene: TRBJ2-3; V gene: TRBV14; D gene: TRBD1
CDR3 protein: CATALAGADTQYF; CDR3 DNA: TGTGCCACCGCACTAGCGGGAGCAGATACGCAGTATTTT; clone size: few; J gene: TRBJ2-3; V gene: TRBV15; D gene: TRBD2
CDR3 protein: CASSLGGGRTYEQYF; CDR3 DNA: TGTGCCAGCAGCTTAGGGGGGGGCAGAACCTACGAGCAGTACTTC; clone size: .; J gene: TRBJ2-7; V gene: TRBV13; D gene: .
CDR3 protein: CATSRALAGMGDTQYF; CDR3 DNA: TGTGCCACCAGCAGAGCGCTAGCGGGGATGGGAGATACGCAGTATTTT; clone size: .; J gene: TRBJ2-3; V gene: TRBV15; D gene: TRBD2
CDR3 protein: CASSLSPTGSETQYF; CDR3 DNA: TGTGCCAGCAGCTTAAGCCCGACAGGGTCAGAGACCCAGTACTTC; clone size: .; J gene: TRBJ2-5; V gene: TRBV7-3; D gene: TRBD1
CDR3 protein: CASSLGLGNEKLFF; CDR3 DNA: TGTGCCAGCAGCTTAGGCCTGGGAAACGAAAAACTGTTTTTT; clone size: .; J gene: TRBJ1-4; V gene: TRBV13; D gene: .
CDR3 protein: CASSVRLAGGIDTQYF; CDR3 DNA: TGTGCCAGCAGCGTCAGACTAGCGGGGGGGATCGATACGCAGTATTTT; clone size: .; J gene: TRBJ2-3; V gene: TRBV9; D gene: TRBD2
CDR3 protein: CASSLGGSNEQYF; CDR3 DNA: TGCGCCAGCAGCTTGGGAGGATCCAATGAGCAGTACTTC; clone size: .; J gene: TRBJ2-7; V gene: TRBV5-1; D gene: .
CDR3 protein: CSARDRTGYSPLHF; CDR3 DNA: TGCAGTGCTAGAGATCGGACAGGTTATTCACCCCTCCACTTT; clone size: .; J gene: TRBJ1-6; V gene: TRBV20-1; D gene: TRBD1
CDR3 protein: CSASKDSTGELFF; CDR3 DNA: TGCAGTGCTAGTAAGGACAGCACCGGGGAGCTGTTTTTT; clone size: .; J gene: TRBJ2-2; V gene: TRBV20-1; D gene: .
CDR3 protein: CSARATSSYEQFF; CDR3 DNA: TGCAGTGCTAGAGCGACTAGTTCCTACGAGCAGTTCTTC; clone size: .; J gene: TRBJ2-1; V gene: TRBV20-1; D gene: .
CDR3 protein: CSARGQGGTDTQYF; CDR3 DNA: TGCAGTGCTAGAGGACAGGGAGGTACAGATACGCAGTATTTT; clone size: .; J gene: TRBJ2-3; V gene: TRBV20-1; D gene: .
CDR3 protein: CASSSGHEQYF; CDR3 DNA: TGTGCCAGCAGTAGCGGGCACGAGCAGTACTTC; clone size: many; J gene: TRBJ2-7; V gene: TRBV28; D gene: .
CDR3 protein: CASSLGTSGRRWYEQYF; CDR3 DNA: TGTGCCAGCAGTCTAGGGACTAGCGGGAGAAGGTGGTACGAGCAGTACTTC; clone size: .; J gene: TRBJ2-7; V gene: TRBV28; D gene: TRBD2
CDR3 protein: CASSLLSGGQDTQYF; CDR3 DNA: TGCGCCAGCAGCTTGTTATCCGGAGGGCAGGATACGCAGTATTTT; clone size: .; J gene: TRBJ2-3; V gene: TRBV5-1; D gene: .
CDR3 protein: CASSEPVIAGGPYNEQYF; CDR3 DNA: TGTGCCAGCAGTGAACCCGTGATAGCGGGAGGTCCTTACAATGAGCAGTACTTC; clone size: .; J gene: TRBJ2-7; V gene: TRBV2; D gene: TRBD2